These 9 T cell receptor beta chains originate from one sample sequenced in a study of blood T cell repertoires in COVID-19. The data were produced by immunoSEQ multiplex PCR, yet TCRdb's version contains in-frame clones alone and is incomplete. The profile shows more than 140,000 clones, just over 85% of them singletons. Specimen: peripheral blood. These receptors were collected from a woman aged 55-69 years with acute or convalescent COVID-19.

The chain has TRBV28 and TRBJ1-2; 9 bases fit TRBD1. The trim removed 7 bases at V and 7 bases at J, leaving 4 bases unmatched. The germline V gene has CDR1 MDHEN and CDR2 SYDVKM. The CDR3 sequence is 12 residues long. CDR3 sequence reads: CASKQGAVGYTF. CDR3 nucleotide sequence: TGTGCCAGCAAACAGGGGGCAGTTGGCTACACCTTC.

The chain is built from TRBV11-3 and TRBJ2-5; D is perhaps TRBD2 (6 bases). Germline V gene data show CDR1 as SGHNT and CDR2 as YENEEA. This CDR3 region has 14 residues. V was pared by 1 base and J by 4 bases, with 10 bases between. CDR3 protein: CASSLANGGETQYF. The CDR3 DNA reads as TGTGCCAGCAGCTTAGCGAACGGGGGAGAGACCCAGTACTTC.

V and J are TRBV2 and TRBJ1-2; no clear D gene. V lost 6 bases to trimming and J lost 8 bases, with 7 bases between them. Germline V lookup: CDR1 SNHLY, CDR2 FYNNEI. This CDR3 spans 10 amino acids. For the CDR3, the DNA is TGTGCCAGCAGGGAACGGGGCTACACCTTC. Its translation: CASRERGYTF.

The V call is TRBV6-5, the J call TRBJ2-5; D possibly corresponds to TRBD1 (7 bases). Germline lookup yields CDR1 MNHEY and CDR2 SVGAGI. Deletions cut 6 bases from V and 3 bases from J, with 14 bases between. CDR3 length equals 14 residues. The DNA of the CDR3 is TGTGCCAGCAGCGGAGGGGGCAGCGAAGAGACCCAGTACTTC. Its protein is CASSGGGSEETQYF.

The chain joins TRBV27 to TRBJ2-5; TRBD2 matches 7 bases. The germline V gene has CDR1 MNHEY and CDR2 SMNVEV (reference sequence). This CDR3 is 15 amino acids long. Trimming took 1 base from V and 5 from J; bases not matched to a gene: 7. The CDR3 nucleotides read TGTGCCAGCAGTTTATATGAAGGGCGGGGGGAGACCCAGTACTTC. Translated, it gives CASSLYEGRGETQYF.

The chain employs TRBV3-1 (or the pseudogene TRBV3-2) and TRBJ1-5; tentative D call: TRBD1 (6 bases). The V gene's germline CDR1 is LGHDT and CDR2 YNNKEL (reference sequence). CDR3 length: 14 residues. V lost 3 bases and J 8 bases, leaving 14 bases between the germline ends. The CDR3 sequence is CASSHRQEVEPQHF. The CDR3 DNA sequence: TGTGCCAGCAGCCACAGACAGGAAGTAGAGCCCCAGCATTTT.

The chain is built from TRBV2 and TRBJ2-5; the D is unclear. Germline CDR1 and CDR2: SNHLY and FYNNEI. This CDR3 has 14 amino acids. V was cut by 6 bases and J by 1 base, with 12 bases left in between. CDR3 bases: TGTGCCAGCAGCCACAACCGGGTCCAAGAGACCCAGTACTTC. Translation: CASSHNRVQETQYF.

The V call is TRBV7-8, the J call TRBJ2-1, with TRBD2 matching over 8 bases. The CDR3 is made up of 15 amino acids. Unmatched junction bases numbered 14, after V lost 6 bases and J lost 10 bases. The germline V gene encodes CDR1 SGHVS and CDR2 FQNEAQ. DNA for the CDR3: TGTGCCAGCAGACTAGTCAGAGGCTCTAGCGGGGAGCAGTTCTTC. The encoded protein is CASRLVRGSSGEQFF.

The chain joins TRBV6-5 to TRBJ2-1; 8 nucleotides align to TRBD2. The V gene end was trimmed by 7 bases and the J gene end by 7 bases; junction bases not matched to a gene: 9. The CDR3 runs 14 residues. In germline, CDR1 is MNHEY, CDR2 SVGAGI. The CDR3: CASTTGGTENEQFF. The CDR3 DNA follows: TGTGCCAGCACCACGGGGGGGACTGAAAATGAGCAGTTCTTC.